The 30 T cell receptor beta chains given below trace back to one sample, sequenced in a study of T cell responses to AZD1222 COVID-19 vaccine. TCRdb's table, derived via immunoSEQ multiplex PCR, lists solely in-frame clones and lacks some. The sample includes approximately 160,000 clones, about nine tenths of them seen just once. The material sequenced was peripheral blood, taken on day 0 of AZD1222 vaccination. Receptor source: an adult in good health.

This chain joins TRBV19 and TRBJ1-1, with D hard to call. V lost 1 base and J 1 base, leaving 10 bases between the germline ends. The germline V gene has CDR1 LNHDA and CDR2 SQIVND (reference sequence). This CDR3 spans 15 amino acids. The CDR3 spells CASSIGYQKNTEAFF. The CDR3 DNA reads as TGTGCCAGTAGTATAGGGTACCAAAAGAACACTGAAGCTTTCTTT.

The J gene is TRBJ1-3, the V gene TRBV7-9; possible D gene TRBD1, 5 bases. The CDR3 consists of 16 residues. V was shortened by 3 bases and J by 3 bases, with 15 bases between the two germline ends. Per germline, CDR1 SEHNR and CDR2 FQNEAQ (reference sequence). CDR3 region: CASSFYGREGGNTIYF. The CDR3 region has the DNA TGTGCCAGCAGCTTCTACGGCAGGGAGGGTGGAAACACCATATATTTT.

The rearrangement uses TRBV1 and TRBJ2-3; TRBD2, the table's D call, was not compared with the DNA. TRBV1 is listed as a pseudogene. The length of the CDR3 is 17 residues. CDR3 loop: CTSSQAKTSGGRDTQYF. The CDR3 nucleotides read TGCACCAGCAGCCAAGCAAAGACTAGCGGGGGCCGGGATACGCAGTATTTT.

This clone has a handful of counts. The chain uses TRBV3-1 (or the pseudogene TRBV3-2) and TRBJ2-1; D may be TRBD2 (6 bases). This CDR3 region has 14 residues. V dropped 6 bases and J dropped 1 base, with 10 bases sitting between them. Germline V lookup: CDR1 LGHDT, CDR2 YNNKEL (reference sequence). CDR3 in amino acids: CASRAAGSYNEQFF. Here the CDR3 DNA reads TGTGCCAGCAGGGCCGCGGGGTCCTACAATGAGCAGTTCTTC.

The chain is built from TRBV28 and TRBJ1-5; D is unclear. The V gene lost 3 bases and the J gene lost 5 bases, with 5 bases spanning the gap. This CDR3 comprises 12 residues. Germline V gene lookup returns CDR1 MDHEN and CDR2 SYDVKM. The CDR3 DNA reads TGTGCCAGCAGTTTCGGCCATCAGCCCCAGCATTTT. It translates to CASSFGHQPQHF.

The chain is built from TRBV30 and TRBJ1-2; D is perhaps TRBD1 (5 bases). V dropped 4 bases and J dropped 4 bases, with 19 bases sitting between them. The CDR3 covers 15 residues. Germline CDR1 GTSNPN, CDR2 SVGIG (reference sequence). The CDR3 bases are TGTGCCTGGAAGGGAGGAAGGGGCCTGGGCTATGGCTACACCTTC. Translated: CAWKGGRGLGYGYTF.

V and J are TRBV19 and TRBJ1-6; D is possibly TRBD1 (5 bases). The CDR3 consists of 14 residues. Germline lookup yields CDR1 LNHDA and CDR2 SQIVND (reference sequence). V dropped 3 bases and J dropped 6 bases, with 9 bases sitting between them. This chain's CDR3 is CASSITGSNSPLHF. Here the CDR3 DNA reads TGTGCCAGTAGTATTACAGGCTCTAATTCACCCCTCCACTTT. Combining the CDR3 with reference TRBV19 and TRBJ1-6 gives the whole variable domain DGGITQSPKYLFRKEGQNVTLSCEQNLNHDAMYWYRQDPGQGLRLIYYSQIVNDFQKGDIAEGYSVSREKKESFPLTVTSAQKNPTAFYLCASSITGSNSPLHFGNGTRLTVT.

The rearrangement uses TRBV4-1 and TRBJ2-7; 9 bases agree with TRBD1. This CDR3 has 15 residues. With 0 bases clipped from V and 2 bases from J, the junction kept 2 bases outside the gene matches. Looked up from germline, CDR1 is MGHRA and CDR2 is YSYEKL. In DNA form, the CDR3 reads TGCGCCAGCAGCCAAGACGGGACAGGGCCCTACGAGCAGTACTTC. It specifies CASSQDGTGPYEQYF.

This sequence joins TRBV28 and TRBJ1-2, with a tentative D call TRBD1 (5 bases). The CDR3 covers 14 residues. V was shortened by 3 bases and J by 4 bases, with 12 bases between the two germline ends. Germline CDR1 MDHEN, CDR2 SYDVKM. The DNA of the CDR3 is TGTGCCAGCAGTTTTCGCGCCAGGGTCTATGGCTACACCTTC. Protein sequence: CASSFRARVYGYTF.

There are a few counts of this clone. This chain uses TRBV30 with TRBJ2-1, with unresolved D. V was clipped by 5 bases and J by 6 bases, with 11 bases between them. Germline V CDR1 and CDR2: GTSNPN, SVGIG (reference sequence). The CDR3 consists of 12 residues. This chain's CDR3 is CAWSGLINEQFF. In nucleotides, the CDR3 is TGTGCCTGGTCCGGGCTTATCAATGAGCAGTTCTTC.

This chain uses TRBV6-5 with TRBJ2-5; a weak D match, TRBD1 (5 bases). The length of the CDR3 is 14 residues. Between the trimmed V and J ends, which lost 6 bases and 8 bases, there was a span of 19 bases. Germline-derived CDR1 and CDR2 are MNHEY and SVGAGI. Here the CDR3 reads CASSPPRQGRTQYF. The CDR3, as DNA: TGTGCCAGCAGCCCCCCCCGGCAGGGAAGAACCCAGTACTTC.

The chain recombines TRBV25-1 with TRBJ2-2, with 9 bases aligning to TRBD2. This CDR3 region has 16 residues. The V and J ends lost 6 bases and 2 bases, in that order; junction bases with no gene match: 7. In germline, CDR1 is MGHDK, CDR2 SYGVNS. DNA of the CDR3: TGTGCCAGCAGAGATAGCGGGAGAGAAAACACCGGGGAGCTGTTTTTT. Translation gives CASRDSGRENTGELFF.

This clone was observed a few times. The V call is TRBV28, the J call TRBJ1-2, with 8 bases matching TRBD1. This CDR3 is 18 amino acids long. Germline CDR1 reads MDHEN; CDR2 reads SYDVKM. Trimming at V came to 5 bases and at J to 8 bases, leaving 22 bases not matched to a gene. The CDR3 DNA reads as TGTGCCAGCAGTACCGGGAGACAGGGGTCTTCCGTCATAGGAGGCTACACCTTC. Encoded protein: CASSTGRQGSSVIGGYTF.

The rearrangement links TRBV5-8 to TRBJ2-5; TRBD2 aligns across 7 bases. CDR3 size: 16 residues. V shed 0 bases and J 1 base; nucleotides not matched to a gene: 6. Germline assignment: CDR1 SGHTS and CDR2 YDEGEE. The CDR3 spells CASSLALAVIQETQYF. CDR3 bases: TGTGCCAGCAGCTTGGCGCTAGCGGTAATCCAAGAGACCCAGTACTTC.

This chain joins TRBV5-1 and TRBJ2-1; 8 nucleotides agree with TRBD2. The CDR3 has 14 residues. J lost 8 bases, V lost 3 bases, and 7 bases had no gene match. Germline CDR1 is SGHRS and CDR2 is YFSETQ. In nucleotides, the CDR3 is TGCGCCAGCAGCTGGGGACTAGTACCCGATGAGCAGTTCTTC. Translated, it gives CASSWGLVPDEQFF. The complete variable domain, with remaining parts taken from reference TRBV5-1 and TRBJ2-1, reads KAGVTQTPRYLIKTRGQQVTLSCSPISGHRSVSWYQQTPGQGLQFLFEYFSETQRNKGNFPGRFSGRQFSNSRSEMNVSTLELGDSALYLCASSWGLVPDEQFFGPGTRLTVL.

This chain connects TRBV2 to TRBJ1-2; D perhaps matches TRBD1 (6 bases). The germline gives CDR1 SNHLY, CDR2 FYNNEI. The V end lost 4 bases, the J end lost 3 bases, and 18 bases lay between the germline ends. This CDR3 is 16 amino acids long. The CDR3 nucleotides read TGTGCCAGCAGTGTGAGGGGGACCTCAATTTACTATGGCTACACCTTC. This codes for CASSVRGTSIYYGYTF.

The chain has TRBV5-1 and TRBJ1-1; D might be TRBD1 (6 bases). This CDR3 is 14 amino acids long. With 0 bases removed from V and 1 base from J, the gap between germline ends came to 7 bases. The germline V gene has CDR1 SGHRS and CDR2 YFSETQ. The CDR3 region is CASSLGQENTEAFF. The DNA for the CDR3 is TGCGCCAGCAGCTTGGGACAGGAGAACACTGAAGCTTTCTTT.

The V call is TRBV19, the J call TRBJ2-1, with 7 bases aligning to TRBD2. The length of the CDR3 is 14 residues. Germline V gives CDR1 LNHDA, CDR2 SQIVND (reference sequence). The V and J ends lost 4 bases and 7 bases, in that order; junction bases with no gene match: 7. CDR3 DNA: TGTGCCAGTAGTAGGCGGGAGAGGTGGAATGAGCAGTTCTTC. Amino acids: CASSRRERWNEQFF.

The genes are TRBV27 and TRBJ1-3, with D unclear. The CDR3 sequence is 14 residues long. V lost 0 bases, J lost 4 bases, and 7 bases lay in between. Germline V lookup: CDR1 MNHEY, CDR2 SMNVEV (reference sequence). The CDR3 loop reads CASSLSPRGNTIYF. The CDR3 bases are TGTGCCAGCAGTTTATCGCCCCGCGGAAACACCATATATTTT.

The chain is built from TRBV28 and TRBJ2-5; a possible D gene is TRBD2 (6 bases). The germline V gene has CDR1 MDHEN and CDR2 SYDVKM. Trimming removed 2 bases at V and 5 bases at J, with 12 bases between. There are 14 residues in the CDR3. CDR3 bases: TGTGCCAGCAGTTTAGGAGGGACGGTTGAGACCCAGTACTTC. It specifies CASSLGGTVETQYF. The full variable domain, its missing parts supplied by reference TRBV28 and TRBJ2-5, is DVKVTQSSRYLVKRTGEKVFLECVQDMDHENMFWYRQDPGLGLRLIYFSYDVKMKEKGDIPEGYSVSREKKERFSLILESASTNQTSMYLCASSLGGTVETQYFGPGTRLLVL.

The CDR3: CAWNSGGSGEQYF. The CDR3 coding sequence is TGTGCCTGGAACTCTGGCGGGAGCGGCGAGCAGTACTTC. V and J are TRBV30 and TRBJ2-7, with 7 positions matching TRBD2. Germline V gene lookup returns CDR1 GTSNPN and CDR2 SVGIG (reference sequence). Germline trimming cut 4 bases from V and 6 bases from J; bases unmatched to any gene: 9. The CDR3 spans 13 residues. Filled out from reference TRBV30 and TRBJ2-7, the complete variable domain reads SQTIHQWPATLVQPVGSPLSLECTVEGTSNPNLYWYRQAAGRGLQLLFYSVGIGQISSEVPQNLSASRPQDRQFILSSKKLLLSDSGFYLCAWNSGGSGEQYFGPGTRLTVT.

V usage is TRBV30 and J usage is TRBJ1-2; no clear D gene. Trimming pared 7 bases from V and 0 bases from J, leaving 12 bases between. In germline, CDR1 is GTSNPN, CDR2 SVGIG (reference sequence). The CDR3 is 13 amino acids. The CDR3 region has the DNA TGTGCCTCCTTAAATCGAGCTAACTATGGCTACACCTTC. Protein product: CASLNRANYGYTF.

This chain connects TRBV18 to TRBJ1-4; D is unclear. The CDR3 consists of 13 residues. Trimming left V 3 bases short and J 0 bases short, with 2 bases between. CDR1 and CDR2 from the germline V gene are KGHSH and LQKENI. In nucleotides, the CDR3 is TGTGCCAGCTCACCTGCAACTAATGAAAAACTGTTTTTT. Its translation is CASSPATNEKLFF.

The chain recombines TRBV14 with TRBJ2-7; a weak D match, TRBD2 (7 bases). CDR1 and CDR2 from the germline V gene are SGHDN and FVKESK. CDR3 size: 16 residues. V shed 0 bases and J shed 7 bases, with 19 bases lying between them. The CDR3 region has the DNA TGTGCCAGCAGCCAAGATTGGGGGCTAGCGGCTTTGGAGCAGTACTTC. Translating gives CASSQDWGLAALEQYF. The full variable domain, its missing parts supplied by reference TRBV14 and TRBJ2-7, is EAGVTQFPSHSVIEKGQTVTLRCDPISGHDNLYWYRRVMGKEIKFLLHFVKESKQDESGMPNNRFLAERTGGTYSTLKVQPAELEDSGVYFCASSQDWGLAALEQYFGPGTRLTVT.

The V and J genes are TRBV5-6 and TRBJ2-6, with no clear D. CDR1 is SGHDT, CDR2 YYEEEE, per germline. This CDR3 region has 15 residues. V was shortened by 0 bases and J by 1 base, with 5 bases between the two germline ends. The CDR3 loop is CASSLVFSGANVLTF. CDR3 in DNA: TGTGCCAGCAGCTTGGTGTTTTCTGGGGCCAACGTCCTGACTTTC.

This clone was found many times. The V and J genes are TRBV3-1 (or the pseudogene TRBV3-2) and TRBJ2-6, with 7 bases that match TRBD2. CDR3 length equals 16 residues. Looked up from germline, CDR1 is LGHDT and CDR2 is YNNKEL (reference sequence). The V and J ends lost 0 bases and 2 bases, in that order; junction bases with no gene match: 1. This chain's CDR3 is CASSQDGGAGANVLTF. The CDR3 DNA is TGTGCCAGCAGCCAAGATGGGGGGGCTGGGGCCAACGTCCTGACTTTC.

The V gene is TRBV30, the J gene TRBJ1-1; a weak D match, TRBD1 (6 bases). There are 12 residues in the CDR3. CDR1 GTSNPN and CDR2 SVGIG come from the germline V gene (reference sequence). Trimming removed 3 bases at V and 4 bases at J, with 9 bases between. CDR3: CAWRYRVTEAFF. The CDR3 coding sequence is TGTGCCTGGAGGTACAGGGTCACTGAAGCTTTCTTT.

This chain joins TRBV7-2 and TRBJ2-1; D not resolved. The length of the CDR3 is 14 residues. Trimming left V 1 base short and J 1 base short, with 5 bases between. Germline assignment: CDR1 SGHTA and CDR2 FQGNSA. This chain's CDR3 is CASSLGGSYNEQFF. CDR3 in DNA: TGTGCCAGCAGCTTAGGGGGATCCTACAATGAGCAGTTCTTC. The entire variable domain, with the rest obtained from reference TRBV7-2 and TRBJ2-1, is as follows: GAGVSQSPSNKVTEKGKDVELRCDPISGHTALYWYRQSLGQGLEFLIYFQGNSAPDKSGLPSDRFSAERTGGSVSTLTIQRTQQEDSAVYLCASSLGGSYNEQFFGPGTRLTVL.

The gene calls are TRBV30 and TRBJ1-2, with D hard to call. This CDR3 comprises 13 residues. Germline V gene lookup returns CDR1 GTSNPN and CDR2 SVGIG (reference sequence). V gave up 8 bases and J gave up 1 base, with 14 bases separating them. The CDR3 coding sequence is TGTGCCGCTGCCGCGGGGATTAACTATGGCTACACCTTC. This gives the protein CAAAAGINYGYTF.

This clone was counted once. The gene calls are TRBV5-1 and TRBJ2-6; the match to TRBD1 covers 8 bases. This CDR3 is built from 19 residues. From germline, CDR1 is SGHRS and CDR2 YFSETQ. V was pared by 4 bases and J by 0 bases, with 12 bases of the junction left unmatched. The chain's CDR3 is CASSRPQGASSSGANVLTF. The DNA of the CDR3 is TGCGCCAGCAGCAGACCTCAGGGGGCCTCTAGCTCTGGGGCCAACGTCCTGACTTTC.